This T cell receptor (beta chain) appears in the sequencing data of a study of T cells in Graves' hyperthyroidism and ophthalmopathy. The length of the CDR3 is 15 residues. Germline V gene sequence: CDR1 LNHDA, CDR2 SQIVND (reference sequence). With 4 bases clipped from V and 2 bases from J, the junction kept 6 bases outside the gene matches. RNA transcripts yielded amplified TCR beta CDR3 regions. TCR CDR3 underwent first-round RT-PCR with the HTBI primer set. TCRdb reanalysed the multiplex PCR reads using MiXCR and keeps one entry per CDR3 protein. The sample records some 550,000 distinct CDR3 sequences, approximately 15% being singletons.

The clonotype was recovered from a woman in her 40s with Graves' ophthalmopathy. The source material was blood. This chain uses TRBV19 with TRBJ2-5; 8 bases align to TRBD1. The CDR3 DNA is TGTGCCAGTAGTAGTCAGGGGGCGCAGCAAGAGACCCAGTACTTC. Translating gives CASSSQGAQQETQYF. The whole variable domain, remainder taken from reference TRBV19 and TRBJ2-5, is DGGITQSPKYLFRKEGQNVTLSCEQNLNHDAMYWYRQDPGQGLRLIYYSQIVNDFQKGDIAEGYSVSREKKESFPLTVTSAQKNPTAFYLCASSSQGAQQETQYFGPGTRLLVL.